These 14 T cell receptor beta chains were sequenced from one sample in a study of radiotherapy plus CTLA-4 blockade in lung cancer. TCRdb's copy holds only in-frame clones and misses some; the assay was immunoSEQ multiplex PCR. This table has about 97,000 clones, about 70% appearing once. Sequenced here: peripheral blood, sampled from a patient treated with radiotherapy plus ipilimumab. The receptors originated from a human donor with non-small cell lung cancer who had a partial response to radiotherapy plus ipilimumab. Some clones in this sample may be carry-over from other donors' samples.

The CDR3 bases are TGTGCCAGCAGCTTAGACGCGGGGGGGCAAGGAGGAGAGCAGTTCTTC. This codes for CASSLDAGGQGGEQFF. The chain is built from TRBV7-7 and TRBJ2-1; 9 bases agree with TRBD2. With 1 base clipped from V and 10 bases from J, the junction kept 11 bases outside the gene matches. Germline V gene data show CDR1 as SSHAT and CDR2 as FNYEAQ (reference sequence). CDR3 size: 16 residues.

This clone has only a few counts. V is TRBV6-6 and J is TRBJ1-2, with a tentative D call TRBD1 (6 bases). The germline V gene encodes CDR1 MNHNY and CDR2 SVGAGI (reference sequence). There are 16 residues in the CDR3. V lost 6 bases and J 4 bases, leaving 21 bases between the germline ends. The CDR3 DNA follows: TGTGCCAGCAGCTCTTCCGGGACAACCCATTTCTATGGCTACACCTTC. As protein: CASSSSGTTHFYGYTF.

This sequence joins TRBV28 and TRBJ1-2; TRBD1 aligns across 8 bases. Germline CDR1 reads MDHEN; CDR2 reads SYDVKM. Unmatched junction bases numbered 2, after V lost 6 bases and J lost 8 bases. The CDR3 runs to 11 residues. In DNA, the CDR3 is TGTGCCAGCAGGACAGGGGTGGGCTACACCTTC. This codes for CASRTGVGYTF.

The chain has TRBV5-1 and TRBJ1-2; tentatively, D is TRBD1 (6 bases). From germline, CDR1 is SGHRS and CDR2 YFSETQ. The CDR3 extends over 15 amino acids. Trimming took 0 bases from V and 0 from J, leaving 9 bases between them. The CDR3 sequence: CASSLANRANYGYTF. As DNA, the CDR3 is TGCGCCAGCAGCTTGGCCAACAGGGCTAACTATGGCTACACCTTC.

This clone was detected once. The chain employs TRBV28 and TRBJ2-7, with 11 bases that match TRBD1. CDR3 length: 15 residues. Germline V gene sequence: CDR1 MDHEN, CDR2 SYDVKM. Losses at the gene ends were 5 bases for V and 6 bases for J; bases not matched to a gene: 9. As DNA, the CDR3 is TGTGCCAGCAGTAAAACGGGACAGGGGGGGTCCGAGCAGTACTTC. It specifies CASSKTGQGGSEQYF.

This chain connects TRBV10-2 to TRBJ2-1; 12 bases are shared with TRBD2. V lost 8 bases, J lost 0 bases, and 14 bases stayed unmatched. The CDR3 extends over 19 amino acids. CDR1 WSHSY and CDR2 SAAADI come from the germline V gene. For the CDR3, the DNA is TGCGCCAGCCAAAAAGGGGGGCCTAGCGGGAGGGCCTCCTACAATGAGCAGTTCTTC. It yields the protein CASQKGGPSGRASYNEQFF.

This clone is a singleton in its sample. The rearrangement uses TRBV11-3 and TRBJ2-7, with 8 positions matching TRBD1. Looked up from germline, CDR1 is SGHNT and CDR2 is YENEEA. The CDR3 has 16 residues. The V and J ends lost 1 base and 0 bases, in that order; junction bases with no gene match: 5. This chain's CDR3 is CASSLGGTGVSYEQYF. In nucleotides, the CDR3 is TGTGCCAGCAGCTTAGGTGGGACAGGTGTCTCCTACGAGCAGTACTTC.

V gene TRBV29-1 combines with J gene TRBJ1-2, with a tentative D call TRBD1 (6 bases). Per germline, CDR1 SQVTM and CDR2 ANQGSEA. V shed 8 bases and J shed 7 bases, with 14 bases lying between them. This CDR3 comprises 11 residues. CDR3 nucleotide sequence: TGCAGCACCCAGGGGTTTGGTGGCTACACCTTC. This codes for CSTQGFGGYTF.

This chain links TRBV5-1 with TRBJ1-5; D may be TRBD1 (5 bases). This CDR3 comprises 15 residues. Germline CDR1 is SGHRS and CDR2 is YFSETQ. V lost 0 bases, J lost 3 bases, and 10 bases lay in between. CDR3 protein: CASSLAGDANQPQHF. CDR3 nucleotide sequence: TGCGCCAGCAGCTTGGCGGGGGATGCCAATCAGCCCCAGCATTTT.

The rearrangement uses TRBV6-5 and TRBJ1-1, with D unclear. Germline values: CDR1 MNHEY, CDR2 SVGAGI. Between the trimmed V and J ends, which lost 7 bases and 4 bases, there was a span of 19 bases. The CDR3 has 15 amino acids. The CDR3 loop is CASKFGAAVGTEAFF. The CDR3 coding sequence is TGTGCCAGCAAGTTTGGTGCGGCGGTAGGCACTGAAGCTTTCTTT.

The V gene is TRBV28, the J gene TRBJ1-3; D is undetermined. V lost 2 bases, J lost 0 bases, and 8 bases lay in between. Germline V lookup: CDR1 MDHEN, CDR2 SYDVKM. CDR3 length equals 15 residues. The CDR3 DNA follows: TGTGCCAGCAGTTTAGGACTTTTCTCTGGAAACACCATATATTTT. Translated, it gives CASSLGLFSGNTIYF. The entire variable domain, with the rest obtained from reference TRBV28 and TRBJ1-3, is as follows: DVKVTQSSRYLVKRTGEKVFLECVQDMDHENMFWYRQDPGLGLRLIYFSYDVKMKEKGDIPEGYSVSREKKERFSLILESASTNQTSMYLCASSLGLFSGNTIYFGEGSWLTVV.

This chain uses TRBV11-2 with TRBJ2-6; 7 bases fit TRBD1. Germline CDR1 is SGHAT and CDR2 is FQNNGV. The V gene end was trimmed by 3 bases and the J gene end by 1 base; junction bases not matched to a gene: 3. The CDR3 totals 16 residues. The CDR3 region is CASSFRQGSGANVLTF. DNA for the CDR3: TGTGCCAGCAGCTTTCGACAGGGTTCTGGGGCCAACGTCCTGACTTTC.

The chain joins TRBV5-1 to TRBJ2-3; D unresolved. The V gene lost 3 bases and the J gene lost 0 bases, with 11 bases spanning the gap. The CDR3 runs 15 residues. The V gene's germline CDR1 is SGHRS and CDR2 YFSETQ. CDR3 amino acids: CASSSSWASTDTQYF. The CDR3 coding sequence is TGCGCCAGCAGCTCCTCATGGGCTAGCACAGATACGCAGTATTTT.

The chain has TRBV7-9 and TRBJ2-3, with 13 bases fitting TRBD2. V lost 1 base, J lost 5 bases, and 0 bases stayed unmatched. Germline-derived CDR1 and CDR2 are SEHNR and FQNEAQ (reference sequence). There are 15 residues in the CDR3. CDR3 sequence (DNA): TGTGCCAGCAGCTTAGGGACTAGCGGGGGAGATACGCAGTATTTT. Protein: CASSLGTSGGDTQYF.